The sequence of this T cell receptor beta chain was determined in a study of identical twins. This CDR3 contains 15 residues. CDR1 and CDR2 (germline): SEHNR, FQNEAQ (reference sequence). Trimming took 5 bases from V and 2 from J, leaving 15 bases between them. This clonotype was found many times. No antigen is known for it. Notes on the study in general: Monozygotic twin pairs showed more out-of-frame TCR alpha sharing than models estimated.

Every one of the donors was a healthy Caucasian. TCRdb processed the 5' RACE reads anew with MiXCR; each CDR3 protein has one entry. The top ten hold about 0.54% of the sample, which has around 500,000 distinct CDR3 sequences, 14% seen once. This same sample was also taken into another study, of yellow fever vaccine responses in identical twins.

This clonotype was sampled from a woman aged 18-29 years in good health. Input material: CD4+ T cells sorted from blood. The chain is built from TRBV7-9 and TRBJ2-5; the D gene is possibly TRBD2 (5 bases). This chain's CDR3 is CASSTTQRRQETQYF. The CDR3 DNA follows: TGTGCCAGCAGCACGACACAAAGGAGGCAAGAGACCCAGTACTTC.